These 20 T cell receptor beta chains were sequenced from one sample in a study of CD8+ T cells in alopecia areata. Extraction of RNA preceded its reverse transcription into cDNA, which served as the sequencing template. Profiled with immunoSEQ multiplex PCR; TCRdb holds only in-frame clones, not every one. The data contain roughly 120,000 clones, 50% to 75% of them seen just once; the ten biggest clones take up almost 30%. Noted treatment: oral pan-JAK inhibitor, 5-10 mg twice daily. The input for sequencing was CD8+ T cells sorted from blood, taken at week 4, from a patient treated with tofacitinib. The receptors stem from a human donor with alopecia areata.

This clone has more than one count but fewer than ten. The V gene is TRBV30, the J gene TRBJ2-6; 7 positions agree with TRBD1. Germline trimming cut 5 bases from V and 4 bases from J; bases unmatched to any gene: 5. Germline CDR1 and CDR2: GTSNPN and SVGIG (reference sequence). There are 14 residues in the CDR3. Here the CDR3 DNA reads TGTGCCTGGGGAACGGGACAGGGGGCCAACGTCCTGACTTTC. Translation: CAWGTGQGANVLTF. Together with reference TRBV30 and TRBJ2-6, the CDR3 gives the full variable domain: SQTIHQWPATLVQPVGSPLSLECTVEGTSNPNLYWYRQAAGRGLQLLFYSVGIGQISSEVPQNLSASRPQDRQFILSSKKLLLSDSGFYLCAWGTGQGANVLTFGAGSRLTVL.

This chain joins TRBV30 and TRBJ1-5; possibly TRBD1 for D (5 bases). Germline values: CDR1 GTSNPN, CDR2 SVGIG (reference sequence). With 4 bases removed from V and 2 bases from J, the gap between germline ends came to 9 bases. The CDR3 runs 13 residues. CDR3 protein: CAWTGGGNQPQHF. The CDR3 DNA reads as TGTGCCTGGACAGGAGGGGGCAATCAGCCCCAGCATTTT.

The chain has TRBV29-1 and TRBJ2-7; D is possibly TRBD1 (6 bases). V lost 6 bases and J lost 6, with 9 bases in between. This CDR3 has 10 residues. The germline V gene has CDR1 SQVTM and CDR2 ANQGSEA. The CDR3 sequence: CSVAGAEQYF. The CDR3 DNA follows: TGCAGCGTCGCAGGGGCCGAGCAGTACTTC.

The chain links TRBV30 to TRBJ2-3, with a possible D match to TRBD2 (5 bases). Trimming took off 1 base at V and 1 base at J, with 15 bases between the two ends. This CDR3 is 16 amino acids long. Germline CDR1 reads GTSNPN; CDR2 reads SVGIG (reference sequence). The CDR3 protein is CAWSGGVISRTDTQYF. In DNA, the CDR3 is TGTGCCTGGAGTGGGGGAGTGATAAGCCGCACAGATACGCAGTATTTT.

Only one count was recorded for this clone. The rearrangement joins TRBV15 to TRBJ2-7; TRBD1 matches at 10 bases. CDR1 is LNHNV and CDR2 is YYDKDF in the germline V gene (reference sequence). The CDR3 spans 13 residues. The V and J ends lost 3 bases and 6 bases, in that order; junction bases with no gene match: 2. The CDR3 DNA reads as TGTGCCACCAGCAGGGACAGGGGGAGCGAGCAGTACTTC. The encoded protein is CATSRDRGSEQYF.

The chain combines TRBV7-2 with TRBJ1-3; D is undetermined. This CDR3 is 16 amino acids long. The germline gives CDR1 SGHTA, CDR2 FQGNSA. Trimming left V 1 base short and J 0 bases short, with 10 bases between. DNA of the CDR3: TGTGCCAGCAGCTTAGGTAGTCTCTCCTCTGGAAACACCATATATTTT. Its protein is CASSLGSLSSGNTIYF.

The chain couples TRBV25-1 to TRBJ2-7; 12 nucleotides agree with TRBD1. From germline, CDR1 is MGHDK and CDR2 SYGVNS. Trimming took 1 base from V and 5 from J; bases not matched to a gene: 6. CDR3 length: 16 residues. The CDR3 region is CASSEWVGTGGNEQYF. The CDR3 DNA is TGTGCCAGCAGTGAATGGGTGGGGACAGGGGGCAACGAGCAGTACTTC.

The chain has TRBV5-6 and TRBJ2-7; the D is unclear. This CDR3 has 11 amino acids. Trimming pared 1 base from V and 3 bases from J, leaving 2 bases between. Germline V CDR1 and CDR2: SGHDT, YYEEEE. In nucleotides, the CDR3 is TGTGCCAGCAGCTTGTTCTACGAGCAGTACTTC. The encoded protein is CASSLFYEQYF. Full variable domain (rest looked up from reference TRBV5-6 and TRBJ2-7): DAGVTQSPTHLIKTRGQQVTLRCSPKSGHDTVSWYQQALGQGPQFIFQYYEEEERQRGNFPDRFSGHQFPNYSSELNVNALLLGDSALYLCASSLFYEQYFGPGTRLTVT.

J is TRBJ2-5 and V is TRBV29-1; the match to TRBD1 covers 7 bases. This CDR3 contains 13 residues. Unmatched junction bases numbered 9, after V lost 6 bases and J lost 5 bases. Germline V CDR1 and CDR2: SQVTM, ANQGSEA. CDR3 bases: TGCAGCGTGGAGACAGGGCTGGAGGAGACCCAGTACTTC. Its protein product is CSVETGLEETQYF.

The chain uses TRBV5-6 and TRBJ1-2; D might be TRBD1 (5 bases). Per germline, CDR1 SGHDT and CDR2 YYEEEE. The CDR3 covers 16 residues. The V and J ends lost 0 bases and 0 bases respectively, with 12 bases between them. In DNA form, the CDR3 reads TGTGCCAGCAGCTTGGGAGCAGGGACTACTAACTATGGCTACACCTTC. The encoded protein is CASSLGAGTTNYGYTF.

This clone was observed a few times. The chain employs TRBV27 and TRBJ1-2; 7 bases agree with TRBD1. The V gene's germline CDR1 is MNHEY and CDR2 SMNVEV (reference sequence). Germline trimming cut 10 bases from V and 12 bases from J; bases unmatched to any gene: 11. This CDR3 is built from 11 residues. CDR3 amino acids: CATHYRGGDTF. CDR3 coding DNA: TGTGCCACTCATTACAGGGGAGGGGACACCTTC.

J is TRBJ2-3 and V is TRBV7-9; D may match TRBD1 or TRBD2 (5 bases each). CDR1 is SEHNR and CDR2 is FQNEAQ in the germline V gene (reference sequence). The CDR3 contains 13 residues. Deletions cut 4 bases from V and 6 bases from J, with 11 bases between. The CDR3 is CASSSGADDTQYF. In nucleotides, the CDR3 is TGTGCCAGCAGCTCCGGGGCCGATGATACGCAGTATTTT.

This chain uses TRBV29-1 with TRBJ2-5; TRBD2 is a possible D gene (5 bases). Germline V lookup: CDR1 SQVTM, CDR2 ANQGSEA. This CDR3 has 16 amino acids. Trimming cost V 0 bases and J 9 bases, with 23 bases left between them. CDR3 protein: CSVEEDWTGNEGSQYF. The CDR3, as DNA: TGCAGCGTTGAAGAAGACTGGACTGGGAATGAGGGATCCCAGTACTTC.

V gene TRBV11-2 combines with J gene TRBJ2-7; no firm D call. The CDR3 loop spans 11 amino acids. V was cut by 1 base and J by 6 bases, with 4 bases left in between. Germline V gives CDR1 SGHAT, CDR2 FQNNGV. As DNA, the CDR3 is TGTGCCAGCAGCTTAGGGTCCGAGCAGTACTTC. This gives the protein CASSLGSEQYF.

The chain employs TRBV30 and TRBJ2-7, with TRBD2 as a possible D gene (7 bases). Looked up from germline, CDR1 is GTSNPN and CDR2 is SVGIG (reference sequence). V was trimmed by 2 bases and J by 3 bases, leaving 11 bases between them. This CDR3 spans 13 amino acids. CDR3 amino acids: CAWSWGGHYEQYF. The CDR3 nucleotides are TGTGCCTGGAGTTGGGGGGGACACTACGAGCAGTACTTC.

The rearrangement links TRBV15 to TRBJ2-1, with 8 bases that match TRBD1. This CDR3 has 12 residues. The trim removed 1 base at V and 10 bases at J, leaving 0 bases unmatched. Per germline, CDR1 LNHNV and CDR2 YYDKDF (reference sequence). In nucleotides, the CDR3 is TGTGCCACCAGCAGAGGGACAGGGGAGCAGTTCTTC. Amino acid sequence: CATSRGTGEQFF.

The chain couples TRBV18 to TRBJ2-1; the D is unclear. Looked up from germline, CDR1 is KGHSH and CDR2 is LQKENI. This CDR3 contains 13 residues. Trimming shortened V by 0 bases and J by 8 bases, and 8 bases separated the two germline ends. The CDR3 bases are TGTGCCAGCTCACCACCGGCTGACGATGAGCAGTTCTTC. This encodes CASSPPADDEQFF.

The V and J genes are TRBV5-1 and TRBJ2-3; D remains unclear. CDR1 and CDR2 from the germline V gene are SGHRS and YFSETQ. Trimming shortened V by 3 bases and J by 8 bases, and 10 bases separated the two germline ends. This CDR3 has 12 amino acids. Here the CDR3 reads CASSYESGTQYF. The CDR3 DNA follows: TGCGCCAGCAGCTACGAATCTGGTACGCAGTATTTT.

This clone was seen a single time. The J gene is TRBJ2-7, the V gene TRBV5-1; a possible D gene is TRBD1 (7 bases). Trimming stripped 6 bases from V and 4 bases from J, with 20 bases between. The CDR3 has 15 amino acids. Germline CDR1 SGHRS, CDR2 YFSETQ. This CDR3 is CASMRSEGASYEQYF. The DNA of the CDR3 is TGCGCCAGCATGAGGTCGGAGGGGGCTTCATACGAGCAGTACTTC.

This chain links TRBV11-2 with TRBJ2-5, with a weak D call TRBD2 (7 bases). The CDR3 sequence is 15 residues long. V was clipped by 1 base and J by 5 bases, with 14 bases between them. In germline, CDR1 is SGHAT, CDR2 FQNNGV. The CDR3 DNA follows: TGTGCCAGCAGCTTAGTGGGGGGGGCGTTGGAGACCCAGTACTTC. This encodes CASSLVGGALETQYF.